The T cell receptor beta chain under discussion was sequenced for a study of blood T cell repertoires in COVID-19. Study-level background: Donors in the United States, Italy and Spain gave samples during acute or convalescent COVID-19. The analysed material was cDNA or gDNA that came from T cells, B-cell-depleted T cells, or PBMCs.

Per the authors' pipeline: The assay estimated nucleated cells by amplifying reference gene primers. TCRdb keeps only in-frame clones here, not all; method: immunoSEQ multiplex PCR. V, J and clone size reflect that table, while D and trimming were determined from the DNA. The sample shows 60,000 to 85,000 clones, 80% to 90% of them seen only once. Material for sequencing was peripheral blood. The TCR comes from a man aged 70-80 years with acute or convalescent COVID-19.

The CDR3 DNA follows: TGCAGCGTTGAAGATCAACAGGGGGCCCTTGGGGATACGCAGTATTTT. Its translation: CSVEDQQGALGDTQYF. The rearrangement links TRBV29-1 to TRBJ2-3, with 9 bases aligning to TRBD1. This CDR3 is 16 amino acids long. The germline V gene has CDR1 SQVTM and CDR2 ANQGSEA. V lost 0 bases, J lost 6 bases, and 10 bases stayed unmatched.